This T cell receptor (beta chain) emerged from a study of cytomegalovirus exposure and HLA in healthy donors. Whereas donors were nominally healthy upon sampling, unrecorded immune exposures were probable. Study results and caveats: Rarity marked most TCR sequences, yet some public TCRs occurred in many donors.

Trimming left V 6 bases short and J 6 bases short, with 14 bases between. Germline CDR1 and CDR2: MGHDK and SYGVNS. The CDR3 contains 13 residues. For this clone: The antigen is undetermined.

The PCR used 60 Vbeta and 13 Jbeta primers. Sequencing used immunoSEQ multiplex PCR; TCRdb keeps in-frame clones, though not all of them. Of tens of thousands of clones in the sample, 70% were seen once. The sample consisted of PBMCs. The chain is built from TRBV25-1 and TRBJ1-2, with a possible D match to TRBD1 (5 bases). The receptor comes from an older woman in good health and CMV-seropositive. CDR3 protein: CASSRAGLDGYTF. The CDR3 DNA is TGTGCCAGCAGCAGAGCGGGGCTGGATGGCTACACCTTC.